The 26 T cell receptor beta chains presented below share a single source sample, sequenced in a study of cytomegalovirus exposure and HLA in healthy donors. PCR involved 60 Vbeta and 13 Jbeta primers. This table comes from immunoSEQ multiplex PCR, and its TCRdb copy is limited to in-frame clones, with some not included. The repertoire has approximately 280,000 clones, about 90% of them found once; the top ten carry around 2.1%. The specimen sequenced was PBMCs. The source is a woman younger than 35 in good health and CMV-seronegative.

The CDR3 DNA reads TGCGCCACCGGGACAGCCACCTACGAGCAGTACTTC. It codes for CATGTATYEQYF. The V gene is TRBV10-2, the J gene TRBJ2-7; 7 bases fit TRBD1. The junction had 5 bases not matched to a gene; V was cut back by 10 bases and J by 2 bases. CDR3 length: 12 residues. Germline CDR1 reads WSHSY; CDR2 reads SAAADI.

This clone was detected once. This rearrangement joins TRBV5-1 to TRBJ2-5; D may be TRBD2 (6 bases). The DNA end is a closer match to TRBJ2-7, so the J assignment may be wrong. The V gene's germline CDR1 is SGHRS and CDR2 YFSETQ. The CDR3 loop spans 15 amino acids. This chain's CDR3 is CASSLTSLITYEQYF. The CDR3, as DNA: TGCGCCAGCAGCTTGACTAGCCTGATTACCTACGAGCAGTACTTC.

The rearrangement links TRBV7-9 to TRBJ1-4; 9 bases match TRBD1. The junction had 9 bases not matched to a gene; V was cut back by 5 bases and J by 5 bases. The CDR3 length is 16 residues. CDR1 and CDR2 from the germline V gene are SEHNR and FQNEAQ (reference sequence). The CDR3 sequence is CASSRRLDRGNEKLFF. The CDR3 region has the DNA TGTGCCAGCAGCCGCCGGTTGGACAGGGGAAATGAAAAACTGTTTTTT.

This sequence joins TRBV30 and TRBJ1-1; tentatively, D is TRBD1 (6 bases). This CDR3 is built from 16 residues. Between the trimmed V and J ends, which lost 3 bases and 1 base, there was a span of 18 bases. Germline V CDR1 and CDR2: GTSNPN, SVGIG (reference sequence). The CDR3, as DNA: TGTGCCTGGAGCTTAAATACAGGGTTATGGAACACTGAAGCTTTCTTT. It codes for CAWSLNTGLWNTEAFF.

This rearrangement joins TRBV19 to TRBJ1-2; 10 bases line up with TRBD1. From germline, CDR1 is LNHDA and CDR2 SQIVND (reference sequence). The CDR3 is 13 residues long. V shed 4 bases and J 7 bases; nucleotides not matched to a gene: 3. CDR3 DNA: TGTGCCAGTAGTAGACAGGGGGCGGCTGGCTACACCTTC. Protein sequence: CASSRQGAAGYTF.

This clone occurred once. The CDR3 region is CASSATQEEETQYF. The CDR3 DNA is TGTGCCAGCAGCGCCACGCAGGAAGAAGAGACCCAGTACTTC. The V gene is TRBV9, the J gene TRBJ2-5; D remains ambiguous. Germline CDR1 reads SGDLS; CDR2 reads YYNGEE. The CDR3 loop spans 14 amino acids. V lost 3 bases and J 3 bases, leaving 12 bases between the germline ends.

This chain links TRBV4-1 with TRBJ2-3, with 10 bases matching TRBD2. V gave up 6 bases and J gave up 2 bases; unmatched junction bases: 5. Germline CDR1 reads MGHRA; CDR2 reads YSYEKL. The CDR3 runs to 15 residues. CDR3 sequence (DNA): TGCGCCAGCAGAACTAGCGGGACTAACACAGATACGCAGTATTTT. Translation: CASRTSGTNTDTQYF.

This chain joins TRBV5-1 and TRBJ1-4; D is uncertain. Trimming removed 4 bases at V and 1 base at J, with 11 bases between. Germline V gene data show CDR1 as SGHRS and CDR2 as YFSETQ. This CDR3 comprises 15 residues. CDR3: CASSAGVQTNEKLFF. The CDR3 coding sequence is TGCGCCAGCAGCGCCGGGGTCCAAACTAATGAAAAACTGTTTTTT.

Remarks on this clone: Germline is not matched at one junction end, which may reflect a read error. Other DNA sequences within the sample encode an identical CDR3. The V call is TRBV7-9, the J call TRBJ1-5, with a tentative D call TRBD1 (6 bases). The CDR3 is 14 residues long. Germline assignment: CDR1 SEHNR and CDR2 FQNEAQ (reference sequence). The CDR3 sequence is CASSPQGSDQPQHF. DNA for the CDR3: TGTGCCAGCTCCCCACAGGGTAGTGATCAACCCCAGCATTTT. Together with reference TRBV7-9 and TRBJ1-5, the CDR3 gives the full variable domain: DTGVSQNPRHKITKRGQNVTFRCDPISEHNRLYWYRQTLGQGPEFLTYFQNEAQLEKSRLLSDRFSAERPKGSFSTLEIQRTEQGDSAMYLCASSPQGSDQPQHFGDGTRLSIL.

This clone occurred once. The chain carries TRBV14 and TRBJ1-6; no firm D call. CDR3 length: 15 residues. Trimming left V 0 bases short and J 0 bases short, with 3 bases between. CDR1 is SGHDN, CDR2 FVKESK, per germline. DNA of the CDR3: TGTGCCAGCAGCCAAGATAGCTCCTATAATTCACCCCTCCACTTT. This sequence encodes CASSQDSSYNSPLHF.

This chain joins TRBV19 and TRBJ1-1; maybe TRBD1 (5 bases). Germline V gene data show CDR1 as LNHDA and CDR2 as SQIVND (reference sequence). The V gene lost 3 bases and the J gene lost 5 bases, with 13 bases spanning the gap. The CDR3 spans 14 residues. The CDR3 bases are TGTGCCAGTAGTATCCAGGGTTTTGATACTGAAGCTTTCTTT. Protein sequence: CASSIQGFDTEAFF. Complete variable domain (other parts from reference TRBV19 and TRBJ1-1): DGGITQSPKYLFRKEGQNVTLSCEQNLNHDAMYWYRQDPGQGLRLIYYSQIVNDFQKGDIAEGYSVSREKKESFPLTVTSAQKNPTAFYLCASSIQGFDTEAFFGQGTRLTVV.

J is TRBJ2-1 and V is TRBV6-5; a possible D gene is TRBD2 (6 bases). V was clipped by 0 bases and J by 7 bases, with 10 bases between them. This CDR3 region has 14 residues. The V gene's germline CDR1 is MNHEY and CDR2 SVGAGI. CDR3 sequence reads: CASSYSFGRNEQFF. The CDR3 DNA reads as TGTGCCAGCAGTTACTCCTTTGGGAGGAATGAGCAGTTCTTC.

Turning to this clone: At one end the junction does not follow the germline gene, possibly because of a read error. V usage is TRBV7-9 and J usage is TRBJ1-2; D unresolved. CDR1 and CDR2 (germline): SEHNR, FQNEAQ (reference sequence). This CDR3 has 14 amino acids. The CDR3 DNA is TGTTCCAGCAGCTTAGCGCGGGGAGTTGAGGGCTACACCTTC. Translating it yields CSSSLARGVEGYTF.

The chain employs TRBV5-1 and TRBJ2-1; 15 bases map to TRBD2. The ends lost 3 bases at V and 4 bases at J; junction bases unmatched: 11. Per germline, CDR1 SGHRS and CDR2 YFSETQ. The CDR3 has 19 amino acids. The CDR3 is CASSSGTSGGPNIYNEQFF. The CDR3 bases are TGCGCCAGCAGCTCAGGGACTAGCGGGGGGCCGAACATTTACAATGAGCAGTTCTTC.

V gene TRBV19 combines with J gene TRBJ2-6, with 8 bases identical to TRBD1. The CDR3 length is 19 residues. The J segment lost 0 bases and the V segment lost 3 bases, leaving 10 bases of the junction unmatched. The V gene's germline CDR1 is LNHDA and CDR2 SQIVND (reference sequence). CDR3 amino acids: CASSIRRAGGGSGANVLTF. The CDR3 DNA reads TGTGCCAGTAGTATTAGAAGGGCAGGGGGCGGCTCTGGGGCCAACGTCCTGACTTTC.

The CDR3 nucleotides are TGTGCCAGCAGGAGCCGCGGGGGCCCGAACACTGAAGCTTTCTTT. Translated, it gives CASRSRGGPNTEAFF. The V call is TRBV28, the J call TRBJ1-1; D perhaps matches TRBD1 (6 bases). Germline V gives CDR1 MDHEN, CDR2 SYDVKM. Between the trimmed V and J ends, which lost 6 bases and 1 base, there was a span of 15 bases. This CDR3 comprises 15 residues.

V and J are TRBV19 and TRBJ1-1; D might be TRBD1 (5 bases). The germline gives CDR1 LNHDA, CDR2 SQIVND (reference sequence). The length of the CDR3 is 16 residues. V shed 1 base and J shed 2 bases, with 14 bases lying between them. Here the CDR3 DNA reads TGTGCCAGTAGTATAGGGGTAGACAGACCCAACACTGAAGCTTTCTTT. The encoded protein is CASSIGVDRPNTEAFF. The full variable domain, rest sourced from reference TRBV19 and TRBJ1-1, is DGGITQSPKYLFRKEGQNVTLSCEQNLNHDAMYWYRQDPGQGLRLIYYSQIVNDFQKGDIAEGYSVSREKKESFPLTVTSAQKNPTAFYLCASSIGVDRPNTEAFFGQGTRLTVV.

This chain uses TRBV4-2 with TRBJ1-2, with D perhaps TRBD1 (5 bases). CDR3 size: 15 residues. Germline values: CDR1 LGHNA, CDR2 YNFKEQ. V lost 0 bases, J lost 7 bases, and 15 bases lay in between. CDR3 sequence: CASSQDLGQGGGYTF. CDR3 sequence (DNA): TGTGCCAGCAGCCAAGATCTGGGGCAGGGTGGTGGCTACACCTTC.

The chain couples TRBV2 to TRBJ1-6; tentative D call: TRBD1 (5 bases). Trimming stripped 7 bases from V and 9 bases from J, with 19 bases between. Germline CDR1 and CDR2: SNHLY and FYNNEI. The CDR3 runs 15 residues. The CDR3 here is CASTRRGGNGSPLHF. In DNA form, the CDR3 reads TGTGCCAGCACCCGTAGGGGAGGGAATGGTTCACCCCTCCACTTT.

CDR3 sequence reads: CASSLQISGTSGDPYEQYF. DNA for the CDR3: TGTGCCAGCAGCCTCCAAATCTCGGGGACTAGCGGGGACCCCTACGAGCAGTACTTC. The chain employs TRBV14 and TRBJ2-7, with 13 bases lining up with TRBD2. Germline CDR1 SGHDN, CDR2 FVKESK. V shed 4 bases and J 2 bases; nucleotides not matched to a gene: 14. The CDR3 loop spans 19 amino acids.

The chain employs TRBV5-1 and TRBJ1-1; D unclear. V lost 4 bases and J lost 4, with 20 bases in between. Germline CDR1 and CDR2: SGHRS and YFSETQ. The CDR3 length is 16 residues. In DNA form, the CDR3 reads TGCGCCAGCAGCCCCAGTCCAACTGGGCATGGCACTGAAGCTTTCTTT. It yields the protein CASSPSPTGHGTEAFF.

This clone has just one count. The gene calls are TRBV11-2 and TRBJ2-7, with unresolved D. CDR1 is SGHAT, CDR2 FQNNGV, per germline. V lost 3 bases, J lost 7 bases, and 10 bases lay in between. The CDR3 has 12 residues. The CDR3 region is CASSLAQEEQYF. In nucleotides, the CDR3 is TGTGCCAGCAGCTTGGCTCAGGAAGAGCAGTACTTC.

J is TRBJ1-1 and V is TRBV5-1, with unresolved D. The germline gives CDR1 SGHRS, CDR2 YFSETQ. This CDR3 is 17 amino acids long. V was trimmed by 2 bases and J by 1 base, leaving 18 bases between them. The CDR3 spells CASSFSPPGTTNTEAFF. The DNA of the CDR3 is TGCGCCAGCAGCTTTAGCCCCCCCGGCACCACGAACACTGAAGCTTTCTTT.

The chain links TRBV10-3 to TRBJ2-5, with 7 bases lining up with TRBD1. The V gene's germline CDR1 is ENHRY and CDR2 SYGVKD. With V trimmed by 4 bases and J by 5 bases, 10 bases remained unmatched. The CDR3 covers 15 residues. CDR3 bases: TGTGCCATCAGTGGGGGACAGACACAGGGGGAGACCCAGTACTTC. Translation gives CAISGGQTQGETQYF.

This chain links TRBV30 with TRBJ2-7; 12 bases match TRBD2. This CDR3 is 13 amino acids long. In germline, CDR1 is GTSNPN, CDR2 SVGIG (reference sequence). V lost 5 bases to trimming and J lost 3 bases; unmatched junction nucleotides: 2. CDR3 coding DNA: TGTGCCTGGTCTAGCGGGGGGGTCTACGAGCAGTACTTC. Translating it yields CAWSSGGVYEQYF.

Notes on this clone: A read error is likely, as this CDR3 ends without the conserved phenylalanine or tryptophan. V and J are TRBV14 and TRBJ1-6, with D possibly being TRBD1 (6 bases). CDR3 length: 15 residues. CDR1 is SGHDN, CDR2 FVKESK, per germline. Between the trimmed V and J ends, which lost 4 bases and 8 bases, there was a span of 15 bases. The CDR3, as DNA: TGTGCCAGCAGCCCCTCCGGCAGGGGTTATTCACCCCTCCACCTT. Its translation is CASSPSGRGYSPLHL.